This TCR beta chain was obtained from a study of shared clonotypes between healthy human individuals. Produced via immunoSEQ multiplex PCR; TCRdb's table is partial and in-frame only. This sample has about 2 million clones, with about 94% found just once. Naive CD8 isolation took CD45RO-negative cells positively selected for CCR7 and excluded terminally differentiated effector memory CD45RA+ cells. The TCR was taken from a young man in good health. The sequencing input was naive CD8+ T cells sorted from blood.

The CDR3, as DNA: TGTGCCAGCAGCTCCTTACCCGGGACATCGAGAATTTACTACAATGAGCAGTTCTTC. It codes for CASSSLPGTSRIYYNEQFF. The rearrangement joins TRBV7-9 to TRBJ2-1; TRBD1 is a possible D gene (6 bases). This CDR3 comprises 19 residues. Germline V gives CDR1 SEHNR, CDR2 FQNEAQ (reference sequence). The V end lost 4 bases, the J end lost 3 bases, and 25 bases lay between the germline ends.